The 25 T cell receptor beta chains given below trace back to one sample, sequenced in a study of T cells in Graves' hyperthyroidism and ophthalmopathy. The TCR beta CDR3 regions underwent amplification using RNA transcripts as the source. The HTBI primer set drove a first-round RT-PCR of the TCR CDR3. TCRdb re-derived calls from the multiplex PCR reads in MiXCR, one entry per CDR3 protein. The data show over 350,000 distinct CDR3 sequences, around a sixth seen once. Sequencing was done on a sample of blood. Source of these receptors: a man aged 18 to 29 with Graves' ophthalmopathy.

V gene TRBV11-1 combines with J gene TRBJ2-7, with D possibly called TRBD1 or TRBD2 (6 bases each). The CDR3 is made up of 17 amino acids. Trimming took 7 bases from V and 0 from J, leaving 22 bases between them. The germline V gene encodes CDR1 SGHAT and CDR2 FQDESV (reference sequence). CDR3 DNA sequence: TGTGCCAGCACCCTGACACTTGTCGGGGGCCCCTCCTACGAGCAGTACTTC. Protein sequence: CASTLTLVGGPSYEQYF. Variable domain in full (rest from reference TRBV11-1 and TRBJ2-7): EAEVAQSPRYKITEKSQAVAFWCDPISGHATLYWYRQILGQGPELLVQFQDESVVDDSQLPKDRFSAERLKGVDSTLKIQPAELGDSAMYLCASTLTLVGGPSYEQYFGPGTRLTVT.

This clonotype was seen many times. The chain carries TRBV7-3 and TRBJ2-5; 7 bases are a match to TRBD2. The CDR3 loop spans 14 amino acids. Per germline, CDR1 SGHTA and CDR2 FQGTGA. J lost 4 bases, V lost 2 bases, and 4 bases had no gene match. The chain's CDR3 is CASSLGGRAETQYF. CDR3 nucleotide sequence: TGTGCCAGCAGCTTAGGAGGGAGGGCAGAGACCCAGTACTTC. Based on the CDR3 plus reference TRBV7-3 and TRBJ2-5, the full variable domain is GAGVSQTPSNKVTEKGKYVELRCDPISGHTALYWYRQSLGQGPEFLIYFQGTGAADDSGLPNDRFFAVRPEGSVSTLKIQRTERGDSAVYLCASSLGGRAETQYFGPGTRLLVL.

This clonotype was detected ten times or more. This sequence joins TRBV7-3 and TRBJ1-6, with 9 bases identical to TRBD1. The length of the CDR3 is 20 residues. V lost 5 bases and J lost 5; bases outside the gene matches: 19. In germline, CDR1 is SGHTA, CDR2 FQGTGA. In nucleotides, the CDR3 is TGTGCCAGCAGCCCCCCCCGCGGGACAGGGCCGACCGAGGATAATTCACCCCTCCACTTT. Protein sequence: CASSPPRGTGPTEDNSPLHF.

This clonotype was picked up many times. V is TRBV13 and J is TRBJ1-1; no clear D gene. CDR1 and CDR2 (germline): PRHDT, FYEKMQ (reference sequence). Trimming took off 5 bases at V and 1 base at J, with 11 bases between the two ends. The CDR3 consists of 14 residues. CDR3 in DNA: TGTGCCAGCAGCCCTGCCGGCCCGAACACTGAAGCTTTCTTT. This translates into CASSPAGPNTEAFF.

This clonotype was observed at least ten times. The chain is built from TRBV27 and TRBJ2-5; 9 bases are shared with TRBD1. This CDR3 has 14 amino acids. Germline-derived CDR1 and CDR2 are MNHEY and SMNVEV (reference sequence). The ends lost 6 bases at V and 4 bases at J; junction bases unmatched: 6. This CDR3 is CASRPGTGRETQYF. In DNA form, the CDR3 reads TGTGCCAGCAGGCCGGGGACAGGGAGAGAGACCCAGTACTTC.

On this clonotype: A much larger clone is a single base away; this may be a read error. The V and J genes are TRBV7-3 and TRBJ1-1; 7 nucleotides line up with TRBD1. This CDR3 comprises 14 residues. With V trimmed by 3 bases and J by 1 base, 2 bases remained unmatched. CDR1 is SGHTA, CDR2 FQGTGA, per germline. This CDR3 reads CASSFTGANTEAFF. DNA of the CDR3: TGTGCCAGCAGCTTCACAGGGGCGAACACTGAAGCTTTCTTT. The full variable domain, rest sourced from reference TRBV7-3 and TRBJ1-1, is GAGVSQTPSNKVTEKGKYVELRCDPISGHTALYWYRQSLGQGPEFLIYFQGTGAADDSGLPNDRFFAVRPEGSVSTLKIQRTERGDSAVYLCASSFTGANTEAFFGQGTRLTVV.

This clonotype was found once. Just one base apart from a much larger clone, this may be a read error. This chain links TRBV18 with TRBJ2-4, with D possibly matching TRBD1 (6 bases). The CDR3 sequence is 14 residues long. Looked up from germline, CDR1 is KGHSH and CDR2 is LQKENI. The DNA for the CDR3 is TGTGCCAGCTCACCAGGACAGTCCAAAAACATTCGGTACTTC. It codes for CASSPGQSKNIRYF.

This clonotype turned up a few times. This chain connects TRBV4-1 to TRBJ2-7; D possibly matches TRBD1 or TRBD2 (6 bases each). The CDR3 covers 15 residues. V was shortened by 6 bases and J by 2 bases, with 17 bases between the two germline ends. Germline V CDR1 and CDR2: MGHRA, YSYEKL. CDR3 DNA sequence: TGCGCCAGCAGTCAAAAGGAGGGGGGACCCTACGAGCAGTACTTC. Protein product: CASSQKEGGPYEQYF.

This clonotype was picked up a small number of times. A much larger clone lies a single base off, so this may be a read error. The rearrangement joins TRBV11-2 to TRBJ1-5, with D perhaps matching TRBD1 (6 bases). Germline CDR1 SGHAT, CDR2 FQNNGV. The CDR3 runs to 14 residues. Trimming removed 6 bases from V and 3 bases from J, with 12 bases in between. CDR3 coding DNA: TGTGCCAGCAGAGGGGCAGGGGTCAATCAGCCCCAGCATTTT. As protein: CASRGAGVNQPQHF.

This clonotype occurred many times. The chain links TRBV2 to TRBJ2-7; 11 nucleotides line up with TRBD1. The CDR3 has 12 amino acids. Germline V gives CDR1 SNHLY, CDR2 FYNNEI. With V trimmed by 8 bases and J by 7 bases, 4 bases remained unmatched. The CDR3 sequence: CASGGQGDEQYF. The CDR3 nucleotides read TGTGCCAGCGGGGGACAGGGGGATGAGCAGTACTTC.

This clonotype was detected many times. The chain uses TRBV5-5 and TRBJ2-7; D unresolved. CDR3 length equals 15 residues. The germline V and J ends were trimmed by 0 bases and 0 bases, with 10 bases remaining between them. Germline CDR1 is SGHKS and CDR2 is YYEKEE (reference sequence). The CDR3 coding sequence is TGTGCCAGCAGCTTGGGGGCGGCAAGCTCCTACGAGCAGTACTTC. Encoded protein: CASSLGAASSYEQYF.

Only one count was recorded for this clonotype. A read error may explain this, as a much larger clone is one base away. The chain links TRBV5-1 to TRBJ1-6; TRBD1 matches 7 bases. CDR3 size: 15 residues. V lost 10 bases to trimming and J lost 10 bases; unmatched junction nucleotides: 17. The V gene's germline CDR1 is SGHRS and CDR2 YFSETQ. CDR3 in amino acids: CAGRFSGTVRSPLHF. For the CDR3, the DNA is TGCGCCGGCCGCTTTTCCGGGACAGTGAGGTCACCCCTCCACTTT.

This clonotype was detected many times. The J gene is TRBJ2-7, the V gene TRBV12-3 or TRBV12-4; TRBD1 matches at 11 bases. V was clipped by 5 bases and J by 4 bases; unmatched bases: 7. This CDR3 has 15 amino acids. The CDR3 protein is CASSPTGTGGYEQYF. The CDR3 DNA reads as TGTGCCAGCAGTCCAACCGGGACAGGGGGTTACGAGCAGTACTTC.

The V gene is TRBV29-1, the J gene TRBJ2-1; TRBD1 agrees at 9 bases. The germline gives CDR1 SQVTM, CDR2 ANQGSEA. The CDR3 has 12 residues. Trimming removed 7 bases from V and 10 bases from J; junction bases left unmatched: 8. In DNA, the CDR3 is TGCAGCGCTAGACAGGGGGTCAGCGAGCAGTTCTTC. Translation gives CSARQGVSEQFF.

The CDR3 protein is CASSSGTGGGYGYTF. Here the CDR3 DNA reads TGTGCCAGCAGCTCTGGGACAGGGGGAGGCTATGGCTACACCTTC. The V call is TRBV9, the J call TRBJ1-2; 11 bases fit TRBD1. Trimming removed 4 bases from V and 4 bases from J; junction bases left unmatched: 6. Germline CDR1 reads SGDLS; CDR2 reads YYNGEE. This CDR3 spans 15 amino acids.

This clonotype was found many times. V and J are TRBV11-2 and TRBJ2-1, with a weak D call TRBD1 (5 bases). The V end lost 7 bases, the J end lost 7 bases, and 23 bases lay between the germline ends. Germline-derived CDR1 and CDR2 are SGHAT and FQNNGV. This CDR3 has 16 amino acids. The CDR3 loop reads CASNLARNSGWNEQFF. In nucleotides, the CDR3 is TGTGCCAGCAACCTCGCGCGGAACTCAGGGTGGAATGAGCAGTTCTTC.

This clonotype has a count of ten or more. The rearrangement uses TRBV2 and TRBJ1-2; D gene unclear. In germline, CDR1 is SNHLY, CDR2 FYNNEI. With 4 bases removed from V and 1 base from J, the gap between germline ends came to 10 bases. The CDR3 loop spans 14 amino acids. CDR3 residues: CASSAGNYNYGYTF. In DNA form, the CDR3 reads TGTGCCAGCAGTGCGGGGAACTATAACTATGGCTACACCTTC.

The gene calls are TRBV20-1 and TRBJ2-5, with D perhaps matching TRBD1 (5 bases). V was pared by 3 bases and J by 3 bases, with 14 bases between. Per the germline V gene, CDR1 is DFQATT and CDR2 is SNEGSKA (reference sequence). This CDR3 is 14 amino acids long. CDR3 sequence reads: CSASRAASEETQYF. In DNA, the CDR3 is TGCAGTGCTAGCAGGGCAGCTTCTGAAGAGACCCAGTACTTC.

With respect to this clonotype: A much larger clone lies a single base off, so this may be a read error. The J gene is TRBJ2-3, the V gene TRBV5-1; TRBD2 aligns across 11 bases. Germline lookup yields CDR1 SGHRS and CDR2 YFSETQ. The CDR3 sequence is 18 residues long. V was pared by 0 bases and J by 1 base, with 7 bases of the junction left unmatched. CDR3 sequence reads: CASSLDGTSGTGTDTQYF. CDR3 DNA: TGCGCCAGCAGCTTGGACGGGACTAGCGGAACTGGCACAGATACGCAGTATTTT.

CDR3 nucleotides: TGCGCCAGCAGTGGAGGTATCACTGAAGCTTTCTTT. Its translation: CASSGGITEAFF. V is TRBV10-2 and J is TRBJ1-1, with no clear D. This CDR3 has 12 residues. Germline V gene lookup returns CDR1 WSHSY and CDR2 SAAADI. V lost 4 bases to trimming and J lost 4 bases, with 7 bases between them.

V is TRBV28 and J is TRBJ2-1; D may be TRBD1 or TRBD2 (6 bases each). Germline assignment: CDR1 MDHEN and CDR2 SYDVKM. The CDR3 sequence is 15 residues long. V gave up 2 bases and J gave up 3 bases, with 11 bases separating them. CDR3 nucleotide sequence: TGTGCCAGCAGTTTACCGGGGGCCAACTACAATGAGCAGTTCTTC. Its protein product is CASSLPGANYNEQFF. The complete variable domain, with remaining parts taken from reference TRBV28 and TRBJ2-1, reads DVKVTQSSRYLVKRTGEKVFLECVQDMDHENMFWYRQDPGLGLRLIYFSYDVKMKEKGDIPEGYSVSREKKERFSLILESASTNQTSMYLCASSLPGANYNEQFFGPGTRLTVL.

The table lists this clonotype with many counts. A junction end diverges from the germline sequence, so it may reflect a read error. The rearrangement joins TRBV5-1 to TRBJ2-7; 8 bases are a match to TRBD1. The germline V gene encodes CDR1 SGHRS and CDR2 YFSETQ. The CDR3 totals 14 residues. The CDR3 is CASSLGQGSYEQYF. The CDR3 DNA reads TGTGCCAGCAGCCTCGGACAGGGCTCCTACGAGCAGTACTTC.

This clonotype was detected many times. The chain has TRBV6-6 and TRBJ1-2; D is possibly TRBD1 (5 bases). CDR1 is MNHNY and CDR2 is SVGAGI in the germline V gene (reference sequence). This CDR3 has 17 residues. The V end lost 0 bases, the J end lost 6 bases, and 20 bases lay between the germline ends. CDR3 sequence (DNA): TGTGCCAGCAGTTACTCGGGATCCGGGATCCTGGGGGATGGCTACACCTTC. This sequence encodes CASSYSGSGILGDGYTF.

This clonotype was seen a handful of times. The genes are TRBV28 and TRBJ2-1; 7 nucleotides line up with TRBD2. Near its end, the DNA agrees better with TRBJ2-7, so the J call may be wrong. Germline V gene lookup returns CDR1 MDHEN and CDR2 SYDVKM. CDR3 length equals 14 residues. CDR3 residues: CASGGLTGRNEQYF. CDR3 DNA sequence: TGTGCCAGCGGGGGACTAACGGGCCGCAATGAGCAGTACTTC.

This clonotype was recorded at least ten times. CDR3: CASKQLAGGPDEQFF. The CDR3 DNA reads as TGTGCCAGCAAACAACTAGCGGGGGGACCCGATGAGCAGTTCTTC. The genes are TRBV6-2 or TRBV6-3 and TRBJ2-1, with 12 bases aligning to TRBD2. Germline assignment: CDR1 MNHEY and CDR2 SVGEGT. The V gene end was trimmed by 7 bases and the J gene end by 8 bases; junction bases not matched to a gene: 9. The CDR3 totals 15 residues.